This entry features one T cell receptor beta chain sequence. Looked up from germline, CDR1 is SGHRS and CDR2 is YFSETQ. The CDR3 has 16 amino acids. Trimming shortened V by 1 base and J by 4 bases, and 17 bases separated the two germline ends. The source of the sample is a study of blood T cell repertoires in COVID-19. TCRdb's table, derived via immunoSEQ multiplex PCR, lists solely in-frame clones and lacks some. The sample holds 65,000 to 90,000 clones; over 75% are singletons and the top ten take roughly 4.5%. The V call is TRBV5-1, the J call TRBJ1-2; TRBD1 might be the D (6 bases). This receptor was identified in a woman aged 55-70 years with acute or convalescent COVID-19. Sequenced: peripheral blood. CDR3: CASSLTGKDSPYGYTF. The CDR3 DNA reads TGCGCCAGCAGCTTGACAGGGAAGGACTCCCCCTATGGCTACACCTTC. Based on the CDR3 plus reference TRBV5-1 and TRBJ1-2, the full variable domain is KAGVTQTPRYLIKTRGQQVTLSCSPISGHRSVSWYQQTPGQGLQFLFEYFSETQRNKGNFPGRFSGRQFSNSRSEMNVSTLELGDSALYLCASSLTGKDSPYGYTFGSGTRLTVV.